These T cell receptor beta chains were read from a single sample in a study of T cell changes during pregnancy in multiple sclerosis. TCRdb's table, derived via immunoSEQ multiplex PCR, lists solely in-frame clones and lacks some. The data contain about 20,000 clones, less than 95% of them singletons. The sample was CD4+ T cells from peripheral blood mononuclear cells, taken in the third trimester of pregnancy. The receptors here all came from a female donor in good health, enrolled as a control in a pregnancy study. The CDR3 runs from the conserved cysteine through the conserved F or W. The order of the fields is CDR3 DNA, CDR3 protein, clone size, J gene, CDR3 length, V gene, D gene. D genes are given only for firm matches. A row's size may be missing; if present it is once, few, many or a size class.

cdr3_nt: TGTGCCAGCACCATGTATTGGTGGCAGGGCGCTGACAAACCTGAAGCTTTCTTT; cdr3_aa: CASTMYWWQGADKPEAFF; clone_size: once; j_call: TRBJ1-1; cdr3_length: 18; v_call: TRBV11-1; d_call: NA
cdr3_nt: TGCGCCAGCAGCCCGAGGGTTTCTGGAAACACCATATATTTT; cdr3_aa: CASSPRVSGNTIYF; clone_size: NA; j_call: TRBJ1-3; cdr3_length: 14; v_call: TRBV5-1; d_call: NA
cdr3_nt: TGTGCCAGCAGCCAAACCCAGCAGGGAGGCGACGAGCAGTACTTC; cdr3_aa: CASSQTQQGGDEQYF; clone_size: NA; j_call: TRBJ2-7; cdr3_length: 15; v_call: TRBV28; d_call: NA
cdr3_nt: TGTGCCAGCAGAAAAGAGGTCTCCCGAGGATCACCCCTCCACTTT; cdr3_aa: CASRKEVSRGSPLHF; clone_size: NA; j_call: TRBJ1-6; cdr3_length: 15; v_call: TRBV11-2; d_call: NA
cdr3_nt: TGTGCCCGGAACACACAGGGAGCAGATACGCAGTATTTT; cdr3_aa: CARNTQGADTQYF; clone_size: NA; j_call: TRBJ2-3; cdr3_length: 13; v_call: TRBV30; d_call: NA
cdr3_nt: TGTGCCAGCAGCACGAGGCAAGAGACCCAGTACTTC; cdr3_aa: CASSTRQETQYF; clone_size: NA; j_call: TRBJ2-5; cdr3_length: 12; v_call: TRBV7-2; d_call: NA
cdr3_nt: TGTGCCAGCAGTGAACCCAACAGGGGAGGCGGCTACACCTTC; cdr3_aa: CASSEPNRGGGYTF; clone_size: NA; j_call: TRBJ1-2; cdr3_length: 14; v_call: TRBV25-1; d_call: TRBD1
cdr3_nt: TGCAGTGCGGACTTCTACAATGAGCAGTTCTTC; cdr3_aa: CSADFYNEQFF; clone_size: NA; j_call: TRBJ2-1; cdr3_length: 11; v_call: TRBV20-1; d_call: NA
cdr3_nt: TGTGCCAGCAGTGAAGGGGCAGGGAATAATTCACCCCTCCACTTT; cdr3_aa: CASSEGAGNNSPLHF; clone_size: few; j_call: TRBJ1-6; cdr3_length: 15; v_call: TRBV6-1; d_call: NA
cdr3_nt: TGTACCGCCGGGACAGGGATCACCGGGGAGCTGTTTTTT; cdr3_aa: CTAGTGITGELFF; clone_size: NA; j_call: TRBJ2-2; cdr3_length: 13; v_call: TRBV28; d_call: TRBD1
cdr3_nt: TGTGCCAGCAGCGTAACCAGGGGGTTGGGATACGAGCAGTACTTC; cdr3_aa: CASSVTRGLGYEQYF; clone_size: NA; j_call: TRBJ2-7; cdr3_length: 15; v_call: TRBV7-8; d_call: TRBD1
cdr3_nt: TGTGCCAGCAGCTTAGTACGGGGGGGGGTTGATGAGCAGTTCTTC; cdr3_aa: CASSLVRGGVDEQFF; clone_size: NA; j_call: TRBJ2-1; cdr3_length: 15; v_call: TRBV7-9; d_call: TRBD2
cdr3_nt: TGTGCCATTGGGACTGGGGATTCCTACGAGCAGTACTTC; cdr3_aa: CAIGTGDSYEQYF; clone_size: NA; j_call: TRBJ2-7; cdr3_length: 13; v_call: TRBV10-3; d_call: NA
cdr3_nt: TGTGCCAGCAGCTTGGACGCGGGTAGCTCCTACAATGAGCAGTTCTTC; cdr3_aa: CASSLDAGSSYNEQFF; clone_size: NA; j_call: TRBJ2-1; cdr3_length: 16; v_call: TRBV5-4; d_call: NA
cdr3_nt: TGTGCCAGCACCGATTCCGCCAGGTTTCTGTTTTTT; cdr3_aa: CASTDSARFLFF; clone_size: medium-sized; j_call: TRBJ2-2; cdr3_length: 12; v_call: TRBV2; d_call: NA
cdr3_nt: TGTGCCAGCAGCGTAGCGGGGATCACTGAAGCTTTCTTT; cdr3_aa: CASSVAGITEAFF; clone_size: NA; j_call: TRBJ1-1; cdr3_length: 13; v_call: TRBV9; d_call: NA
cdr3_nt: TGTGCCAGCAGTTTGAACAGCGGGAGGGGGAATGAGCAGTTCTTC; cdr3_aa: CASSLNSGRGNEQFF; clone_size: NA; j_call: TRBJ2-1; cdr3_length: 15; v_call: TRBV27; d_call: TRBD2
cdr3_nt: TGTGCCAGCAGCCAAGATCGTGGCGCTAGCTCTGGAAACACCATATATTTT; cdr3_aa: CASSQDRGASSGNTIYF; clone_size: NA; j_call: TRBJ1-3; cdr3_length: 17; v_call: TRBV4-2; d_call: NA
cdr3_nt: TGTGCCAGCAGTCCAACGGACAGGGCCTACGAGCAGTACTTC; cdr3_aa: CASSPTDRAYEQYF; clone_size: NA; j_call: TRBJ2-7; cdr3_length: 14; v_call: TRBV6-5; d_call: TRBD1
cdr3_nt: TGTGCCAGCAGCCTTAACAGGGGCGGTTCACCCCTCCACTTT; cdr3_aa: CASSLNRGGSPLHF; clone_size: NA; j_call: TRBJ1-6; cdr3_length: 14; v_call: TRBV11-2; d_call: TRBD1
cdr3_nt: TGCGCCAGCAGCTTGGAAGGGGAATTCCATGGCTACACCTTC; cdr3_aa: CASSLEGEFHGYTF; clone_size: NA; j_call: TRBJ1-2; cdr3_length: 14; v_call: TRBV5-1; d_call: NA
cdr3_nt: TGCGCCAGCAGCGACGACAGGTCAAGGGGGGCCAACGTCCTGACTTTC; cdr3_aa: CASSDDRSRGANVLTF; clone_size: NA; j_call: TRBJ2-6; cdr3_length: 16; v_call: TRBV5-1; d_call: NA
cdr3_nt: TGTGCCAGCCTCTTTAATCACAGGGGGCGCGACTATGGCTACACCTTC; cdr3_aa: CASLFNHRGRDYGYTF; clone_size: NA; j_call: TRBJ1-2; cdr3_length: 16; v_call: TRBV19; d_call: TRBD1
cdr3_nt: TGTGCCAGCACCTCGGGAGGGAACTACAATGAGCAGTTCTTC; cdr3_aa: CASTSGGNYNEQFF; clone_size: NA; j_call: TRBJ2-1; cdr3_length: 14; v_call: TRBV27; d_call: TRBD2
cdr3_nt: TGTGCCAGCAGCCCTCCGGGACTAGCGGACTACAATGAGCAGTTCTTC; cdr3_aa: CASSPPGLADYNEQFF; clone_size: NA; j_call: TRBJ2-1; cdr3_length: 16; v_call: TRBV9; d_call: TRBD2
cdr3_nt: TGTGCCAGCAGCCTCGCGGGAGGAGCCCCCTCGAACACCGGGGAGCTGTTTTTT; cdr3_aa: CASSLAGGAPSNTGELFF; clone_size: NA; j_call: TRBJ2-2; cdr3_length: 18; v_call: TRBV11-2; d_call: TRBD2
cdr3_nt: TGTGCCAGCAGCTTAGGTCGGGGGGCGACCCAGTACTTC; cdr3_aa: CASSLGRGATQYF; clone_size: NA; j_call: TRBJ2-5; cdr3_length: 13; v_call: TRBV11-3; d_call: NA
cdr3_nt: TGTGCCAGCAGCCCCCCCTGGGGACAGGGGGTGAACACTGAAGCTTTCTTT; cdr3_aa: CASSPPWGQGVNTEAFF; clone_size: NA; j_call: TRBJ1-1; cdr3_length: 17; v_call: TRBV14; d_call: TRBD1
cdr3_nt: TGTGCCAGCAGCGATGGGACTAGCACAGATACGCAGTATTTT; cdr3_aa: CASSDGTSTDTQYF; clone_size: NA; j_call: TRBJ2-3; cdr3_length: 14; v_call: TRBV5-6; d_call: NA
cdr3_nt: TGCGCCAGCAGCTTGGAACTTCCCGTTCAAGAGACCCAGTACTTC; cdr3_aa: CASSLELPVQETQYF; clone_size: NA; j_call: TRBJ2-5; cdr3_length: 15; v_call: TRBV5-1; d_call: NA
cdr3_nt: TGTGCCAGCAGCCACGGGACAGGGACATCAGATACGCAGTATTTT; cdr3_aa: CASSHGTGTSDTQYF; clone_size: NA; j_call: TRBJ2-3; cdr3_length: 15; v_call: TRBV11-1; d_call: TRBD1
cdr3_nt: TGTGCCAGCAGTGAAAGGACCCCGCGGGTTATTTCCCCGTACGCTGAAGCTTTCTTT; cdr3_aa: CASSERTPRVISPYAEAFF; clone_size: NA; j_call: TRBJ1-1; cdr3_length: 19; v_call: TRBV2; d_call: NA
cdr3_nt: TGTGCCAGCAGAAAGACAGGGGGTTCACCCCTCCACTTT; cdr3_aa: CASRKTGGSPLHF; clone_size: NA; j_call: TRBJ1-6; cdr3_length: 13; v_call: TRBV6-4; d_call: TRBD1
cdr3_nt: TGTGCCAGCAGTCTGCCCGGGGGAGGGGGAGGTGGCTACACCTTC; cdr3_aa: CASSLPGGGGGGYTF; clone_size: NA; j_call: TRBJ1-2; cdr3_length: 15; v_call: TRBV6-6; d_call: NA
cdr3_nt: TGCGCCAGCAGTTCTACTAGCGGGGGGTACAATGAGCAGTTCTTC; cdr3_aa: CASSSTSGGYNEQFF; clone_size: NA; j_call: TRBJ2-1; cdr3_length: 15; v_call: TRBV10-2; d_call: TRBD2
cdr3_nt: TGTGCCAGCACCCCATCCCACGATAGCTCCTACGAGCAGTACTTC; cdr3_aa: CASTPSHDSSYEQYF; clone_size: NA; j_call: TRBJ2-7; cdr3_length: 15; v_call: TRBV9; d_call: NA
cdr3_nt: TGTGCCAGCAGTCCCGGACTAGCGGGACAAGAGACCCAGTACTTC; cdr3_aa: CASSPGLAGQETQYF; clone_size: NA; j_call: TRBJ2-5; cdr3_length: 15; v_call: TRBV7-9; d_call: TRBD2
cdr3_nt: TGTGCCAGCAGCGCCGGACAGGGGGGGAGCAATGAGCAGTTCTTC; cdr3_aa: CASSAGQGGSNEQFF; clone_size: NA; j_call: TRBJ2-1; cdr3_length: 15; v_call: TRBV5-4; d_call: TRBD1
cdr3_nt: TGTGCCAGCAGCTACCGGGCAGATACGCAGTATTTT; cdr3_aa: CASSYRADTQYF; clone_size: NA; j_call: TRBJ2-3; cdr3_length: 12; v_call: TRBV7-8; d_call: NA
cdr3_nt: TGTGCCAGCAGTGAATATTACGGGTATGGCTACACCTTC; cdr3_aa: CASSEYYGYGYTF; clone_size: NA; j_call: TRBJ1-2; cdr3_length: 13; v_call: TRBV25-1; d_call: NA
cdr3_nt: TGTGCCAGCAGCTTTATAGCAGCGAACACCGGGGAGCTGTTTTTT; cdr3_aa: CASSFIAANTGELFF; clone_size: NA; j_call: TRBJ2-2; cdr3_length: 15; v_call: TRBV5-5; d_call: NA
cdr3_nt: TGTGCCAGCAGCGTAGTTAACGGGGAGCTGTTTTTT; cdr3_aa: CASSVVNGELFF; clone_size: NA; j_call: TRBJ2-2; cdr3_length: 12; v_call: TRBV9; d_call: NA
cdr3_nt: TGTGCCAGCAGCCCAAAGCCCGGGGAGCTGTTTTTT; cdr3_aa: CASSPKPGELFF; clone_size: NA; j_call: TRBJ2-2; cdr3_length: 12; v_call: TRBV7-3; d_call: NA
cdr3_nt: TGTGCCACCTCCCGGGGGACTAATGAAAAACTGTTTTTT; cdr3_aa: CATSRGTNEKLFF; clone_size: NA; j_call: TRBJ1-4; cdr3_length: 13; v_call: TRBV6-5; d_call: NA